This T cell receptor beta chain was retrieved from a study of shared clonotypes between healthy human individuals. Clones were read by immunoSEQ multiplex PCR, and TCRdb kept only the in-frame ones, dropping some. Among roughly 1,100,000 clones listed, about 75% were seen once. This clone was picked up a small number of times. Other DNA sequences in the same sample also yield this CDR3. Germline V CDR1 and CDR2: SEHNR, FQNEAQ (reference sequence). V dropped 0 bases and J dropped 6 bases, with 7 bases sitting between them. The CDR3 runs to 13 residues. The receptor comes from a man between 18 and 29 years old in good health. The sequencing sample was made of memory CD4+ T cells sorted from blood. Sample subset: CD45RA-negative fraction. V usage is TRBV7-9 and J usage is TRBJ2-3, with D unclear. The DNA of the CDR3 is TGTGCCAGCAGCTTAGCGGGTGGGGATACGCAGTATTTT. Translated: CASSLAGGDTQYF.